The 15 T cell receptor beta chains given below trace back to one sample, sequenced in a study of regulatory T cells in long-lasting Graves disease. Time point meaning: newly diagnosed GD, antithyroid drugs for less than 3 months. The TCR library was made from RNA extracted from PBMCs. Through Arm-PCR of CDR3 regions and iRepertoire HTBI primers, TCR beta libraries were built. TCRdb itself ran the multiplex PCR reads through MiXCR, one entry per CDR3 protein. The repertoire consists of around 450,000 distinct CDR3 sequences, with about 15% occurring once and the leading ten covering 16%. The same data also contributed to another study, on T cells in Graves' hyperthyroidism and ophthalmopathy.

The sequences come from peripheral blood mononuclear cells (PBMCs), collected at new diagnosis, from a patient treated with antithyroid drugs. These receptor sequences come from a woman under 40 with Graves disease.

This clonotype was recorded at least ten times. The V and J genes are TRBV6-4 and TRBJ2-1; perhaps D is TRBD1 or TRBD2 (6 bases each). Germline lookup yields CDR1 MRHNA and CDR2 SNTAGT. This CDR3 has 16 residues. Trimming pared 4 bases from V and 5 bases from J, leaving 18 bases between. The chain's CDR3 is CASSGRGGLRNNEQFF. The CDR3 nucleotides are TGTGCCAGCAGTGGCCGAGGGGGGCTAAGAAACAATGAGCAGTTCTTC.

This clonotype was recorded at least ten times. J is TRBJ2-5 and V is TRBV12-3 or TRBV12-4; D perhaps matches TRBD2 (6 bases). V dropped 5 bases and J dropped 0 bases, with 10 bases sitting between them. The CDR3 contains 14 residues. CDR3 loop: CASSHGGYQETQYF. The CDR3 DNA follows: TGTGCCAGCAGTCATGGGGGGTACCAAGAGACCCAGTACTTC.

This clonotype came up many times. The chain has TRBV6-1 and TRBJ2-1; D gene uncertain. Germline V gene data show CDR1 as MNHNS and CDR2 as SASEGT. The V end was cut by 5 bases, the J end by 9 bases, with 8 bases between. The CDR3 consists of 11 residues. The DNA for the CDR3 is TGTGCCAGCAGTCGAGAAGGTGAGCAGTTCTTC. Encoded protein: CASSREGEQFF.

This clonotype was counted ten times or more. This rearrangement joins TRBV3-1 to TRBJ2-7, with 12 bases identical to TRBD2. CDR1 and CDR2 from the germline V gene are LGHDT and YNNKEL (reference sequence). The CDR3 sequence is 17 residues long. The V gene end was trimmed by 3 bases and the J gene end by 2 bases; junction bases not matched to a gene: 8. The CDR3 region is CASSQRLGLAGTYEQYF. Here the CDR3 DNA reads TGTGCCAGCAGCCAGAGGCTTGGACTAGCGGGGACCTACGAGCAGTACTTC.

This sequence joins TRBV9 and TRBJ2-3; 8 bases map to TRBD2. CDR1 is SGDLS and CDR2 is YYNGEE in the germline V gene. V shed 4 bases and J 4 bases; nucleotides not matched to a gene: 5. CDR3 length: 14 residues. CDR3 DNA sequence: TGTGCCAGCAGCCCCAGCGGGGGCGCAGATACGCAGTATTTT. Amino acid sequence: CASSPSGGADTQYF.

This clonotype was seen repeatedly, ten times or more. V gene TRBV20-1 combines with J gene TRBJ2-3, with TRBD2 matching over 9 bases. V shed 1 base, J shed 5 bases, and the junction held 7 bases outside the gene matches. The germline V gene encodes CDR1 DFQATT and CDR2 SNEGSKA (reference sequence). This CDR3 region has 15 residues. CDR3 amino acids: CSARGGGLAKDTQYF. The DNA for the CDR3 is TGCAGTGCTAGAGGAGGTGGACTAGCGAAAGATACGCAGTATTTT.

This clonotype was found many times. V gene TRBV4-1 combines with J gene TRBJ2-7; D is perhaps TRBD2 (6 bases). The V and J ends lost 1 base and 5 bases respectively, with 15 bases between them. The CDR3 is 15 residues long. Germline CDR1 is MGHRA and CDR2 is YSYEKL. The CDR3 reads CASSQVGAPGDEQYF. In DNA, the CDR3 is TGCGCCAGCAGCCAAGTAGGGGCGCCGGGAGACGAGCAGTACTTC.

The chain employs TRBV19 and TRBJ2-3; TRBD2 matches at 10 bases. J gave up 4 bases and V 4 bases, and 8 bases lay outside the gene matches. The CDR3 has 16 amino acids. CDR1 LNHDA and CDR2 SQIVND come from the germline V gene (reference sequence). The CDR3 is CASSSDPSGSSDTQYF. The CDR3 DNA is TGTGCCAGTAGTAGTGACCCTAGCGGGAGCTCAGATACGCAGTATTTT.

In this sample, this clonotype turned up a few times. A much larger clone sits a single nucleotide away, making a read error possible. The chain uses TRBV11-1 and TRBJ1-1; maybe TRBD1 (5 bases). Germline CDR1 SGHAT, CDR2 FQDESV (reference sequence). The CDR3 is 16 residues long. V lost 5 bases, J lost 2 bases, and 18 bases lay in between. Here the CDR3 DNA reads TGTGCCAGCAGCCCACAGGCAGGAACCTTAAACACTGAAGCTTTCTTT. As protein: CASSPQAGTLNTEAFF.

This clonotype has more than one count but fewer than ten. The chain has TRBV9 and TRBJ2-3; D call uncertain. Trimming shortened V by 4 bases and J by 6 bases, and 18 bases separated the two germline ends. From germline, CDR1 is SGDLS and CDR2 YYNGEE. The CDR3 extends over 15 amino acids. CDR3 protein: CASSLVEHQVDTQYF. CDR3 DNA sequence: TGTGCCAGCAGCTTAGTCGAGCACCAGGTGGATACGCAGTATTTT.

This clonotype was recorded many times. This chain uses TRBV11-3 with TRBJ2-3, with TRBD1 matching over 7 bases. Germline V gives CDR1 SGHNT, CDR2 YENEEA. The CDR3 runs 16 residues. V trimming: 3 bases; J trimming: 2 bases; junction bases outside the gene matches: 8. CDR3 nucleotide sequence: TGTGCCAGCAGCTTGCCCGAGACAGGGATCACAGATACGCAGTATTTT. It specifies CASSLPETGITDTQYF.

This chain connects TRBV5-1 to TRBJ1-6; possible D gene TRBD1, 5 bases. Germline CDR1 and CDR2: SGHRS and YFSETQ. Deletions cut 0 bases from V and 4 bases from J, with 11 bases between. The CDR3 length is 16 residues. The CDR3 reads CASSLGDGLYNSPLHF. The CDR3 coding sequence is TGCGCCAGCAGCTTGGGGGACGGCCTATATAATTCACCCCTCCACTTT.

This clonotype has a count of ten or more. CDR3 nucleotide sequence: TGCGCCAGCAGCTTGTATCCAGCGGACAATGAGCAGTTCTTC. This encodes CASSLYPADNEQFF. The V and J genes are TRBV5-1 and TRBJ2-1, with a weak D call TRBD2 (5 bases). This CDR3 spans 14 amino acids. The V end was cut by 1 base, the J end by 5 bases, with 10 bases between. The V gene's germline CDR1 is SGHRS and CDR2 YFSETQ.

This clonotype was detected a few times. V and J are TRBV7-9 and TRBJ1-1; no firm D call. The CDR3 runs to 12 residues. Trimming stripped 1 base from V and 7 bases from J, with 7 bases between. Germline V gene sequence: CDR1 SEHNR, CDR2 FQNEAQ (reference sequence). CDR3 loop: CASSLVLREAFF. DNA of the CDR3: TGTGCCAGCAGCTTAGTTCTGCGTGAAGCTTTCTTT. Full variable domain (outside the CDR3, taken from reference TRBV7-9 and TRBJ1-1): DTGVSQNPRHKITKRGQNVTFRCDPISEHNRLYWYRQTLGQGPEFLTYFQNEAQLEKSRLLSDRFSAERPKGSFSTLEIQRTEQGDSAMYLCASSLVLREAFFGQGTRLTVV.

This clonotype has only a few counts. The chain joins TRBV7-3 to TRBJ2-7; 7 bases are a match to TRBD1. The CDR3 length is 12 residues. CDR1 is SGHTA and CDR2 is FQGTGA in the germline V gene. Losses at the gene ends were 2 bases for V and 7 bases for J; bases not matched to a gene: 2. The CDR3 coding sequence is TGTGCCAGCAGCTTAGAGGGGGCGGAGCAGTACTTC. Translating it yields CASSLEGAEQYF.